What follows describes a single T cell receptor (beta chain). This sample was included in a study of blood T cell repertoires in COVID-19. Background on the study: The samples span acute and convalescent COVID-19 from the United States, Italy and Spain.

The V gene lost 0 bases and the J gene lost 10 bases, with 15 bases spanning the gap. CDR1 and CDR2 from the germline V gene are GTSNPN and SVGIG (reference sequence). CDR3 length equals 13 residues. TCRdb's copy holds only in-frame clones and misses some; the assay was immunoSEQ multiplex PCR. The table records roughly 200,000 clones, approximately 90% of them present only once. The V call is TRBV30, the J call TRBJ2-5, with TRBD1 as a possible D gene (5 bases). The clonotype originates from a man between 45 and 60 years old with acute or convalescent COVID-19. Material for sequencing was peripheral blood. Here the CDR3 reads CAWSVTQGYNQYF. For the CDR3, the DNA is TGTGCCTGGAGTGTCACCCAGGGCTATAACCAGTACTTC.